This is a list of T cell receptor beta chains from one sample in a study of technical replicates of blood from a few donors. The table came from immunoSEQ multiplex PCR; TCRdb's copy has only in-frame clones and leaves some out. This table has some 77,000 clones, about 92% appearing once. The sequenced sample consisted of T cells isolated from PBMCs. These receptors were collected from a human donor in good health. CDR3s include the opening cysteine and the closing phenylalanine or tryptophan. A D gene is named only where the DNA matches it firmly.

cdr3_aa | v_call | d_call | j_call
CASSLAGLADTQYF | TRBV5-4 | TRBD2 | TRBJ2-3
CSGCTSGSPNEQFF | TRBV29-1 | TRBD2 | TRBJ2-1
CASSPTRGPMNTEAFF | TRBV19 | TRBD1 | TRBJ1-1
CAVSRGRGYGYTF | TRBV28 | TRBD1 | TRBJ1-2
CASSLDGGETQYF | TRBV11-2 | NA | TRBJ2-5
CASSPPSILTEQYF | TRBV18 | NA | TRBJ2-7
CASNDLAQDTEAFF | TRBV19 | NA | TRBJ1-1
CAWYRAGGETQYF | TRBV30 | TRBD2 | TRBJ2-5
CASSPFVSGSQVDTQYF | TRBV2 | TRBD2 | TRBJ2-3
CASGLGTGNEQFF | TRBV12-5 | TRBD1 | TRBJ2-1
CASRRMDSINTGELFF | TRBV28 | NA | TRBJ2-2
CASSYSAGGTEKLFF | TRBV6-5 | TRBD1 | TRBJ1-4
CASSTLRDSYEQYF | TRBV2 | TRBD1 | TRBJ2-7
CASSDLDRLSSGYTF | TRBV7-9 | TRBD1 | TRBJ1-2
CASSYSQGGMLF | TRBV6-5 | NA | TRBJ2-1
CSVQPSGNYEQYF | TRBV29-1 | TRBD2 | TRBJ2-7
CASSLMASGDTGELFF | TRBV5-4 | TRBD2 | TRBJ2-2
CAWSVLRGRASNEQFF | TRBV30 | TRBD2 | TRBJ2-1
CASSGGKGRGRNYGYTF | TRBV6-1 | NA | TRBJ1-2
CASSYSGRGETQYF | TRBV19 | TRBD2 | TRBJ2-5
CASSYGLADYEQYF | TRBV6-5 | TRBD2 | TRBJ2-7
CASSQTGWDTQYF | TRBV4-3 | TRBD1 | TRBJ2-3
CASSSLAGFYNEQFF | TRBV11-3 | TRBD2 | TRBJ2-1
CASTRQGEADTQYF | TRBV9 | TRBD1 | TRBJ2-3
CATGLAGNTGELFF | TRBV10-3 | TRBD2 | TRBJ2-2
CASSRTEMALTVEDTEAFF | TRBV11-3 | NA | TRBJ1-1
CSVLQGSSYEQYF | TRBV29-1 | NA | TRBJ2-7
CASSLRTGGLETQYF | TRBV5-4 | TRBD1 | TRBJ2-5
CASSPGLAGGFYEQYF | TRBV7-3 | TRBD2 | TRBJ2-7
CASSLSPRDGGYEQYF | TRBV28 | NA | TRBJ2-7
CASSQGAGTGHNEQFF | TRBV11-3 | TRBD1 | TRBJ2-1
CASSEQGGARGYTF | TRBV25-1 | TRBD1 | TRBJ1-2
CASSRLAAGTDNEQFF | TRBV2 | TRBD2 | TRBJ2-1
CASSLGTVMEQFF | TRBV7-8 | NA | TRBJ2-1
CAWSWITGEETQYF | TRBV30 | TRBD1 | TRBJ2-5